These T cell receptor beta chains were read from a single sample in a study of T cells in Graves' hyperthyroidism and ophthalmopathy. One entry per CDR3 protein results from TCRdb running MiXCR on the multiplex PCR reads. The sample holds approximately 400,000 distinct CDR3 sequences, approximately 14% seen once. The specimen sequenced was blood. These receptors all come from a woman in her late teens or twenties with Graves' hyperthyroidism. Both conserved end residues are part of each CDR3. D genes are given only for firm matches. Rows give clone size only sometimes, using once, few, many, or a class for an expanded clone.

cdr3_length	j_call	v_call	clone_size	d_call	cdr3_aa	cdr3_nt
16	TRBJ2-1	TRBV2	many	TRBD2	CASSVLAGGPTNEQFF	TGTGCCAGCAGTGTACTAGCGGGAGGGCCTACAAATGAGCAGTTCTTC
16	TRBJ2-1	TRBV6-1	few	.	CASRLSSVQRYNEQFF	TGTGCCAGCAGGTTAAGTAGCGTACAGAGGTACAATGAGCAGTTCTTC
14	TRBJ2-7	TRBV11-2	many	.	CASSPSLGAYEQYF	TGTGCCAGCAGCCCGTCACTAGGGGCCTACGAGCAGTACTTC
15	TRBJ1-1	TRBV6-1	.	.	CASKGAEVMNTEAFF	TGTGCCAGCAAAGGGGCAGAAGTGATGAACACTGAAGCTTTCTTT
13	TRBJ1-2	TRBV6-2/TRBV6-3	many	.	CASSPDGPYGYTF	TGTGCCAGCAGCCCGGACGGGCCCTATGGCTACACCTTC
14	TRBJ1-6	TRBV20-1	many	.	CSARPIGSNSPLHF	TGCAGTGCTAGACCAATCGGCAGCAATTCACCCCTCCACTTT
16	TRBJ1-1	TRBV6-2/TRBV6-3	.	.	CASSYSNSRLITEAFF	TGTGCCAGCAGTTACTCGAATAGCCGATTGATCACTGAAGCTTTCTTT
13	TRBJ1-3	TRBV20-1	many	TRBD1	CSASGQGGNTIYF	TGCAGTGCTTCCGGACAGGGAGGAAACACCATATATTTT
13	TRBJ2-1	TRBV24-1	few	TRBD1	CATRGTGYNEQFF	TGTGCCACCCGGGGGACAGGGTACAATGAGCAGTTCTTC
13	TRBJ2-3	TRBV20-1	many	.	CSEEGTSTDTQYF	TGCAGTGAGGAAGGGACTAGCACAGATACGCAGTATTTT
17	TRBJ2-2	TRBV19	few	TRBD1	CASIKGTGQGNTGELFF	TGTGCCAGTATCAAAGGAACGGGACAGGGAAACACCGGGGAGCTGTTTTTT
14	TRBJ2-3	TRBV19	few	.	CASSTMGGTNTQYF	TGTGCCAGTAGTACGATGGGAGGGACAAATACGCAGTATTTT
16	TRBJ1-1	TRBV7-8	many	.	CASSQLGFWRNTEAFF	TGTGCCAGCAGCCAATTAGGTTTCTGGCGGAACACTGAAGCTTTCTTT
14	TRBJ2-5	TRBV6-1	many	.	CASSVTTEKETQYF	TGTGCCAGCAGTGTAACGACAGAGAAAGAGACCCAGTACTTC
15	TRBJ2-7	TRBV20-1	many	TRBD2	CSAHHERERIYEQYF	TGCAGTGCCCACCACGAGCGGGAGAGGATTTATGAGCAGTACTTC
14	TRBJ1-5	TRBV20-1	many	.	CSARVVGSNQPQHF	TGCAGTGCTAGAGTCGTGGGTAGCAATCAGCCCCAGCATTTT
16	TRBJ2-3	TRBV7-3	many	TRBD2	CASSLMGLDVGDTQYF	TGTGCCAGCAGCTTAATGGGACTAGATGTGGGAGATACGCAGTATTTT
12	TRBJ2-5	TRBV6-1	few	.	CASSQTSGTQYF	TGTGCCAGCAGTCAAACGTCGGGGACCCAGTACTTC
16	TRBJ1-1	TRBV4-1	few	.	CASKPGLITANTEAFF	TGCGCCAGCAAGCCCGGACTGATCACCGCGAACACTGAAGCTTTCTTT
14	TRBJ1-2	TRBV5-1	many	.	CASSLLGEGYGYTF	TGCGCCAGCAGCTTGCTAGGGGAAGGCTATGGCTACACCTTC
16	TRBJ2-1	TRBV19	few	TRBD2	CASTRLSGSSYNEQFF	TGTGCCAGTACCCGACTAAGCGGGAGCTCCTACAATGAGCAGTTCTTC
14	TRBJ2-5	TRBV6-4	few	.	CASSYSRFQETQYF	TGTGCCAGCAGTTACTCGAGATTTCAAGAGACCCAGTACTTC
14	TRBJ2-4	TRBV2	many	.	CASSGGTDKNIQYF	TGTGCCAGCAGCGGAGGGACGGATAAAAACATTCAGTACTTC